This T cell receptor beta chain was sequenced in a study of cytomegalovirus exposure and HLA in healthy donors. PCR primers comprised 60 Vbeta and 13 Jbeta primers. Repertoires were generated with immunoSEQ multiplex PCR, while TCRdb's copy carries only in-frame clones and drops some. This table has some 70,000 clones, 75% to 80% appearing once. V dropped 7 bases and J dropped 6 bases, with 14 bases sitting between them. There are 13 residues in the CDR3. In germline, CDR1 is MNHNS, CDR2 SASEGT. All donors participated as healthy donors of bone marrow. Input material: PBMCs. V gene TRBV6-1 combines with J gene TRBJ2-3; D is possibly TRBD1 (5 bases). The receptor was isolated from a man between 18 and 29 years old in good health and CMV-seropositive. The DNA for the CDR3 is TGTGCCAGCAAGGGGCCATCTAGGGATACGCAGTATTTT. It codes for CASKGPSRDTQYF.